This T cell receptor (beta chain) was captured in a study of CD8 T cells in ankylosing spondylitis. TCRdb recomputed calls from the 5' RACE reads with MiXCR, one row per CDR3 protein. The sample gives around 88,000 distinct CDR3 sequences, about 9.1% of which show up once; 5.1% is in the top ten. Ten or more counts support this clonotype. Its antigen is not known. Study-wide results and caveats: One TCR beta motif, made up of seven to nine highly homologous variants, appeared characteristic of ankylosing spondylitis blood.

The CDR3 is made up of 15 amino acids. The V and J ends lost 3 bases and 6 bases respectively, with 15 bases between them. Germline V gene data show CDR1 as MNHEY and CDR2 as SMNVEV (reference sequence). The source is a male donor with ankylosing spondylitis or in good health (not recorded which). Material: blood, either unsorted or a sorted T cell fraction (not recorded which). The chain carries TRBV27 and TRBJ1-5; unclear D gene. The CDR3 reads CASSFRGGLGQPQHF. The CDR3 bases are TGTGCCAGCAGTTTCAGAGGAGGTTTGGGTCAGCCCCAGCATTTT.